The clone carrying this T cell receptor beta chain was counted only a few times. These data belong to a study of blood T cell repertoires in COVID-19. Overall study: Acute and convalescent COVID-19 specimens originated in the United States, Italy and Spain. From T cells, B-cell-depleted T cells, or PBMCs came the material, which was cDNA or gDNA.

Methods used by the authors: Estimation of nucleated cell counts relied on the amplification of reference gene primers. Sequencing was performed with immunoSEQ multiplex PCR; in TCRdb, only in-frame clones are kept and a portion is missing. V and J calls and clone size are as listed in that table; D and trimming were resolved from the DNA. Here the sample spans around 42,000 clones, roughly 91% being singletons. The V gene's germline CDR1 is SNHLY and CDR2 FYNNEI. Between the trimmed V and J ends, which lost 6 bases and 4 bases, there was a span of 18 bases. There are 15 residues in the CDR3. Source material: peripheral blood. The source is a human donor in a cohort sampled during active COVID-19. V usage is TRBV2 and J usage is TRBJ1-2; D is uncertain. This chain's CDR3 is CASRAREGSVYGYTF. Written as DNA, the CDR3 is TGTGCCAGCAGGGCGCGGGAGGGATCCGTCTATGGCTACACCTTC.